These 10 T cell receptor beta chains came from one sample sequenced in a study of identical twins. From the 5' RACE reads, TCRdb called clonotypes with MiXCR, one entry per CDR3 protein. The data hold a few hundred thousand distinct CDR3 sequences, with roughly 13% observed a single time. The same sample was also used in a study of yellow fever vaccine responses in identical twins.

The material sequenced was CD4+ T cells sorted from blood. Receptor source: a woman between 18 and 30 years old in good health.

This clonotype was detected many times. The gene calls are TRBV20-1 and TRBJ1-1; TRBD1 agrees at 11 bases. Germline V gives CDR1 DFQATT, CDR2 SNEGSKA (reference sequence). The V and J ends lost 6 bases and 5 bases, in that order; junction bases with no gene match: 5. This CDR3 contains 13 residues. In nucleotides, the CDR3 is TGCAGTGCCGGGACAGGGGGTGGAACTGAAGCTTTCTTT. Translation gives CSAGTGGGTEAFF.

The rearrangement joins TRBV7-8 to TRBJ2-5; 8 nucleotides line up with TRBD2. V shed 5 bases, J shed 2 bases, and the junction held 7 bases outside the gene matches. Germline V gives CDR1 SGHVS, CDR2 FQNEAQ. The CDR3 spans 15 residues. CDR3 DNA: TGTGCCAGCAGCCCTATAGCGGGGCTTCAAGAGACCCAGTACTTC. Its translation: CASSPIAGLQETQYF.

The chain links TRBV2 to TRBJ2-4; 10 nucleotides agree with TRBD2. The ends lost 4 bases at V and 2 bases at J; junction bases unmatched: 5. The germline gives CDR1 SNHLY, CDR2 FYNNEI. This CDR3 has 16 residues. The DNA of the CDR3 is TGTGCCAGCAGTGGGGGACTAGCGCGGACCAAAAACATTCAGTACTTC. This codes for CASSGGLARTKNIQYF.

This clonotype turned up a few times. Here the CDR3 DNA reads TGTGCCAGTAGCCACAGGGCTGGGATAAATGAGCAGTTCTTC. It translates to CASSHRAGINEQFF. This chain links TRBV19 with TRBJ2-1; D perhaps matches TRBD1 (6 bases). The germline CDR1 and CDR2 sequences are LNHDA and SQIVND (reference sequence). The CDR3 has 14 residues. V shed 6 bases and J shed 7 bases, with 16 bases lying between them.

This clonotype was seen more than once but under ten times. The chain couples TRBV28 to TRBJ2-7; 14 positions agree with TRBD2. Per germline, CDR1 MDHEN and CDR2 SYDVKM. This CDR3 has 16 residues. Losses at the gene ends were 9 bases for V and 2 bases for J; bases not matched to a gene: 9. Here the CDR3 reads CASRNPGLAGAYEQYF. DNA of the CDR3: TGTGCCAGTCGGAATCCGGGACTAGCGGGAGCCTACGAGCAGTACTTC.

The chain combines TRBV7-6 with TRBJ2-7; D is ambiguous. CDR1 and CDR2 from the germline V gene are SGHVS and FNYEAQ. The CDR3 runs 14 residues. V shed 5 bases and J shed 2 bases, with 13 bases lying between them. The CDR3 DNA is TGTGCCAGCAGCCCACGGACGTCGGCCTACGAGCAGTACTTC. Its protein product is CASSPRTSAYEQYF.

The J gene is TRBJ1-4, the V gene TRBV5-1, with 7 bases lining up with TRBD1. The trim removed 4 bases at V and 6 bases at J, leaving 3 bases unmatched. In germline, CDR1 is SGHRS, CDR2 YFSETQ. The CDR3 runs to 13 residues. The CDR3 is CASSLGQYEKLFF. In DNA, the CDR3 is TGCGCCAGCAGCCTGGGACAGTATGAAAAACTGTTTTTT.

This rearrangement joins TRBV5-6 to TRBJ2-1, with D tentatively TRBD1 or TRBD2 (5 bases each). CDR1 and CDR2 from the germline V gene are SGHDT and YYEEEE. The CDR3 sequence is 15 residues long. The V end lost 4 bases, the J end lost 0 bases, and 11 bases lay between the germline ends. CDR3 in DNA: TGTGCCAGCAGCCCGTTGAGGGGCTCCTACAATGAGCAGTTCTTC. Amino acids: CASSPLRGSYNEQFF.

Only a few counts were recorded for this clonotype. V is TRBV5-1 and J is TRBJ2-2; no definite D call. The CDR3 has 15 amino acids. Germline CDR1 and CDR2: SGHRS and YFSETQ. Between the trimmed V and J ends, which lost 4 bases and 1 base, there was a span of 11 bases. CDR3 sequence reads: CASSPGIMNTGELFF. CDR3 coding DNA: TGCGCCAGCAGCCCCGGAATTATGAACACCGGGGAGCTGTTTTTT.

In its sample, this clonotype was seen a few times. The chain employs TRBV20-1 and TRBJ2-2; unclear D gene. The germline V gene encodes CDR1 DFQATT and CDR2 SNEGSKA (reference sequence). This CDR3 comprises 12 residues. Trimming took 4 bases from V and 4 from J, leaving 7 bases between them. Here the CDR3 reads CSATKGTGELFF. CDR3 bases: TGCAGTGCTACCAAGGGCACCGGGGAGCTGTTTTTT.